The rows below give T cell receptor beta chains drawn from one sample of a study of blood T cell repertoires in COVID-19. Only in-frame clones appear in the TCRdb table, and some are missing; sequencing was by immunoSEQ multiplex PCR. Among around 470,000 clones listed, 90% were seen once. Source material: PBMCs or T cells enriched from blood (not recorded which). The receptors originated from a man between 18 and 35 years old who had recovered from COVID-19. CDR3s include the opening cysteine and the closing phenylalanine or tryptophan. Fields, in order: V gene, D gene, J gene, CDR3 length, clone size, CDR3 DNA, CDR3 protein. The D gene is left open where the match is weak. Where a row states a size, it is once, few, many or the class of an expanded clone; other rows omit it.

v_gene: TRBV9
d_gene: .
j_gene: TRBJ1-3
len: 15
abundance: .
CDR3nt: TGTGCCAGCAGCCCCCGATGGGGAGCTGGAAACACCATATATTTT
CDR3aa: CASSPRWGAGNTIYF

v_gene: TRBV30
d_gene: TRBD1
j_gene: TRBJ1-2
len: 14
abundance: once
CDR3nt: TGTGCCTGGAGTTACGACAGGGGGCAGGGTGGCTACACCTTC
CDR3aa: CAWSYDRGQGGYTF

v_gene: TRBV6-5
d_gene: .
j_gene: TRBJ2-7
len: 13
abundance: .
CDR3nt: TGTGCCAGCAGTTACTCGCGGGGCTACGAGCAGTACTTC
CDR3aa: CASSYSRGYEQYF

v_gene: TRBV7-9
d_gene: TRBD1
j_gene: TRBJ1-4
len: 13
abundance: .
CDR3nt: TGTGCCAGCAGGGACAGGGGGAGTGAAAAACTGTTTTTT
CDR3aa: CASRDRGSEKLFF

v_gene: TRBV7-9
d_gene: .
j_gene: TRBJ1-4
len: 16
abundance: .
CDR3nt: TGTGCCAGCAGCCCGAGGATCAACTGGAGTGATGAAAAACTGTTTTTT
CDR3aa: CASSPRINWSDEKLFF

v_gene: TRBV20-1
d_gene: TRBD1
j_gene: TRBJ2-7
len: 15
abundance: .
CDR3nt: TGCAGTGCTAGTTTTTACGGGACAGGGACCTACGAGCAGTACTTC
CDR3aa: CSASFYGTGTYEQYF

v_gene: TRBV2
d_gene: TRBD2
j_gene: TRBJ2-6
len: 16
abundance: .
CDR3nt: TGTGCCAGCAGTGAAACCCGGGGGGCTGGGGCCAACGTCCTGACTTTC
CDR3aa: CASSETRGAGANVLTF

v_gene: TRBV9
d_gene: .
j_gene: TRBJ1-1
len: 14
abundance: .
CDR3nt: TGTGCCAGCAGCGTAGACCCCGGCGGCACTGAAGCTTTCTTT
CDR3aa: CASSVDPGGTEAFF

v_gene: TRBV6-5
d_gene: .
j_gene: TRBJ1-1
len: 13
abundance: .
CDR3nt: TGTGCCAGCAGTTACTCCGACAGCAAGGAAGCTTTCTTT
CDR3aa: CASSYSDSKEAFF

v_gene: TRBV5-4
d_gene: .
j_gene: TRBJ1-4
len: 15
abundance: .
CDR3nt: TGTGCCAGCAGCTTTCAGGGCAGCTTTAATGAAAAACTGTTTTTT
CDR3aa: CASSFQGSFNEKLFF

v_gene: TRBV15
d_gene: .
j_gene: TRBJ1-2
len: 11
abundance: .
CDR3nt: TGTGCCACCAGTACAAACTATGGCTACACCTTC
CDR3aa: CATSTNYGYTF

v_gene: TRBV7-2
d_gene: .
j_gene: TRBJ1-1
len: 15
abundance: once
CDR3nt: TGTGCCAGCAGCTTAGTTGTAACTCAGGGGACTGAAGCTTTCTTT
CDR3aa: CASSLVVTQGTEAFF

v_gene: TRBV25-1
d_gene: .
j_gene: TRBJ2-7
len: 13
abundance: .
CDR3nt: TGTGCCAGCGGGGCGGGACTCTTAACCGAGCAGTACTTC
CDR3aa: CASGAGLLTEQYF

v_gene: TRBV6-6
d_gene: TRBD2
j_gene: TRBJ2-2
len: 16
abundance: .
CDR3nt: TGTGCCAGCAGCACAAGCGGGGCTTCGAACACCGGGGAGCTGTTTTTT
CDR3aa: CASSTSGASNTGELFF

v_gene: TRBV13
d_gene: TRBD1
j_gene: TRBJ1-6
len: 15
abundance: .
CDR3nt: TGTGCCAGCAGTCGCGGGACAGGGAATAATTCACCCCTCCACTTT
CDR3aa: CASSRGTGNNSPLHF

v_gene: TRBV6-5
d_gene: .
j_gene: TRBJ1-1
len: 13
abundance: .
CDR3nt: TGTGCCAGCCAACCCCGAGGGTCCACTGAAGCTTTCTTT
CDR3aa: CASQPRGSTEAFF

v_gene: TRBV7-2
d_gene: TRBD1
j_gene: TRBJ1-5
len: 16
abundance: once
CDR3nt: TGTGCCAGCAGCTTAGGGACAGGGACCAGCAATCAGCCCCAGCATTTT
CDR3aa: CASSLGTGTSNQPQHF

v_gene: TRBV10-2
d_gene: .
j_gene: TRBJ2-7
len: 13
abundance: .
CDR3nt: TGCGCCAGCAGTGCGGGGGAAGGCTACGAGCAGTACTTC
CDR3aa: CASSAGEGYEQYF

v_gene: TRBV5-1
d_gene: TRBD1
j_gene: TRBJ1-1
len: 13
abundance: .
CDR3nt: TGCGCCAGCGGACAGGGTATGAACACTGAAGCTTTCTTT
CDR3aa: CASGQGMNTEAFF

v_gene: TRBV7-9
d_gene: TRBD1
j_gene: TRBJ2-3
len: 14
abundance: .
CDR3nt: TGTGCCAGCAGCAGGACAGGGTCCACAGATACGCAGTATTTT
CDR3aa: CASSRTGSTDTQYF

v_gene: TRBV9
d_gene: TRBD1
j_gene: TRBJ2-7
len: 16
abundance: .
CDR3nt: TGTGCCAGCAGCGCAACTTCACAGGGGTACGGGTACGAGCAGTACTTC
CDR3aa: CASSATSQGYGYEQYF

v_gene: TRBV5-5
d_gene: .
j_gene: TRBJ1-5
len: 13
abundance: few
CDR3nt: TGTGCCACCGCGGGGGGAGAGAATCAGCCCCAGCATTTT
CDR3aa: CATAGGENQPQHF

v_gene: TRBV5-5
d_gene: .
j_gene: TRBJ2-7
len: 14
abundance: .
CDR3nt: TGTGCCAGCAGTCAATCCCTTAAGGCGGGGGAGCAGTACTTC
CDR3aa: CASSQSLKAGEQYF

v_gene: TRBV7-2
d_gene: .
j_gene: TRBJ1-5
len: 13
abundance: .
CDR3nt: TGTGCCAGCAGCTTTCGGGGTAATCAGCCCCAGCATTTT
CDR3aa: CASSFRGNQPQHF

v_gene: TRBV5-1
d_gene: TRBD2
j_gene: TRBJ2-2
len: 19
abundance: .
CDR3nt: TGCGCCAGCAGCTTGGGACTAGCGGGGGTCAACGCGAAGAACGGGGAGCTGTTTTTT
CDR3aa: CASSLGLAGVNAKNGELFF

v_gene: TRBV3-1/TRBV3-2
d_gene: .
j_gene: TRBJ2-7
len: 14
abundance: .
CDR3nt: TGTGCCAGCAGCCAGGGACGTACGGCGGGGGAGCAGTACTTC
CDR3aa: CASSQGRTAGEQYF

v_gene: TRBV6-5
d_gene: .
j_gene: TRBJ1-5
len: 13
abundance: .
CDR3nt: TGTGCCAGCGGGCGACAGGAGAATCAGCCCCAGCATTTT
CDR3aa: CASGRQENQPQHF

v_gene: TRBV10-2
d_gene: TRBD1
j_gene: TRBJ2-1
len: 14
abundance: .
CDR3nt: TGCGCCAGCGGAGGACAGGGCCAATACAATGAGCAGTTCTTC
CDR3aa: CASGGQGQYNEQFF

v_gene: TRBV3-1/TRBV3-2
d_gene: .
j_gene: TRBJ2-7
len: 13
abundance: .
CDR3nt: TGTGCCAGCAGCCCCGCGACTGTCTACGAGCAGTACTTC
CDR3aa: CASSPATVYEQYF

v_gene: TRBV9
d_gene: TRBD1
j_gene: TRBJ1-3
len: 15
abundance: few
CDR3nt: TGTGCCAGCAGCGCCCTGCAGGGGGCTGGAAACACCATATATTTT
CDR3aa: CASSALQGAGNTIYF

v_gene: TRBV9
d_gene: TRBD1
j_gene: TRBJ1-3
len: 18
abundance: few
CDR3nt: TGTGCCAGCAGCGGACACCCAGGGGGGCAGAGCTCTGGAAACACCATATATTTT
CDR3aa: CASSGHPGGQSSGNTIYF

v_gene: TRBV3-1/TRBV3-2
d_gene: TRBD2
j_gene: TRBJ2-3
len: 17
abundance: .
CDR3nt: TGTGCCAGCAGTCGGACTAGCGGGGGGGCGGGTCCAGATACGCAGTATTTT
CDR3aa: CASSRTSGGAGPDTQYF

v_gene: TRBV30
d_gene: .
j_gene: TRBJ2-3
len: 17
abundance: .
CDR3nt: TGTGCCTGGAGCGTGGGTTTATCGGGGTCAGGTATAGATACGCAGTATTTT
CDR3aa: CAWSVGLSGSGIDTQYF

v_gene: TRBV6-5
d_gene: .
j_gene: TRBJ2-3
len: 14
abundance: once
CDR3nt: TGTGCCAGCAGGGACCGGGGGGCCGCAGATACGCAGTATTTT
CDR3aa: CASRDRGAADTQYF

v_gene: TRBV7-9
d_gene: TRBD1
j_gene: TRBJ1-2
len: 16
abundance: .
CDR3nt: TGTGCCAGCAGCCGTGGACAGGGAGCCGCTAACTATGGCTACACCTTC
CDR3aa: CASSRGQGAANYGYTF

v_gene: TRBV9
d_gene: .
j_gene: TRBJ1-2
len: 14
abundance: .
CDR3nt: TGTGCCAGCAGCGTAGTTCCAGATTACTATGGCTACACCTTC
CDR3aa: CASSVVPDYYGYTF

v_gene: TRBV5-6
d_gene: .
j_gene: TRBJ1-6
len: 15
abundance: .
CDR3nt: TGTGCCAGCAGCTTGGGGCAGGTTGCGGGTTCACCCCTCCACTTT
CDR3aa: CASSLGQVAGSPLHF

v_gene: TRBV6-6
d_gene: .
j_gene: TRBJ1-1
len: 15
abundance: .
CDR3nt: TGTGCCAGCAGCGAGCCGGGACTCGATAACACTGAAGCTTTCTTT
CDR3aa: CASSEPGLDNTEAFF

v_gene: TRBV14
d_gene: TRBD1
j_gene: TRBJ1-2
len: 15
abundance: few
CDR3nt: TGTGCCAGCAGCCCGATGGGACAGCTTAACTATGGCTACACCTTC
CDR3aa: CASSPMGQLNYGYTF

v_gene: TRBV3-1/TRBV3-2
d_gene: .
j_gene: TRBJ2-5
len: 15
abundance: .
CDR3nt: TGTGCCAGCAGCCAAGAGACGGGAGAGCAAGAGACCCAGTACTTC
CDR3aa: CASSQETGEQETQYF

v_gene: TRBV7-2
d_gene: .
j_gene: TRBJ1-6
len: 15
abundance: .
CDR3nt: TGTGCCAGCAGCTTATTGGGGGCGACCAATTCACCCCTCCACTTT
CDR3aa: CASSLLGATNSPLHF

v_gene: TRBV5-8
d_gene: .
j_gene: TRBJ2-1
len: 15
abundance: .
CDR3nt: TGTGCCAGCAGCTTGGGGACAGCCCCCTACAATGAGCAGTTCTTC
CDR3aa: CASSLGTAPYNEQFF

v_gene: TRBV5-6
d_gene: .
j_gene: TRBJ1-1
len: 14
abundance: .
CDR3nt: TGTGCCAGCAGCTTAGGGGGAAGTGGCACTGAAGCTTTCTTT
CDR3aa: CASSLGGSGTEAFF

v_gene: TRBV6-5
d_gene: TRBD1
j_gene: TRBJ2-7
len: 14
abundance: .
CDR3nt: TGTGCCAGCAGTCCCGGCAGGGGGTACTACGAGCAGTACTTC
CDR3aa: CASSPGRGYYEQYF

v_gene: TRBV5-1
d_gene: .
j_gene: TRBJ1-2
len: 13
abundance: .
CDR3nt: TGCGCCAGCAGCTTCGATCAGACTTATGGCTACACCTTC
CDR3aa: CASSFDQTYGYTF

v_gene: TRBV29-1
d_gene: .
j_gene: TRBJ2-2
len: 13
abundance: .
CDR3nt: TGCAGCGCCGGTGAGCTTGAGGCCGGGGAGCTGTTTTTT
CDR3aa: CSAGELEAGELFF

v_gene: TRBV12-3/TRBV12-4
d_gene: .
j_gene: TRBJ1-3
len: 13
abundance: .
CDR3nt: TGTGCCAGCAGCCCCAGATCTTGGGCCACCATATATTTT
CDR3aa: CASSPRSWATIYF